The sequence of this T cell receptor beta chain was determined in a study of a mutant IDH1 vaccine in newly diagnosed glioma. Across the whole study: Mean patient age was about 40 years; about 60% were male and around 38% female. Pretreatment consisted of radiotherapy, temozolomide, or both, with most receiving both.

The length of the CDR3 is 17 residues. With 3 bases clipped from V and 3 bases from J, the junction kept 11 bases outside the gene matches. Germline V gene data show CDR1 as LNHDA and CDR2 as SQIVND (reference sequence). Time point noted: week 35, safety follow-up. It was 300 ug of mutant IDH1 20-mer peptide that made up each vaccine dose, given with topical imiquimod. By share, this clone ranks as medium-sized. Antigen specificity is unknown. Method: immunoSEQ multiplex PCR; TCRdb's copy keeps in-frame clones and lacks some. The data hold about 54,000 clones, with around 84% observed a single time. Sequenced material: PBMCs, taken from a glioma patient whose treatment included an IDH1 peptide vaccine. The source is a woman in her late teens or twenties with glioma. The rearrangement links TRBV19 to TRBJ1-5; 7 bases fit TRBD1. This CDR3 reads CASSMRGAGQTNQPQHF. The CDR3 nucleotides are TGTGCCAGTAGTATGCGCGGGGCGGGACAGACCAATCAGCCCCAGCATTTT.